Shown below are 3 T cell receptor beta chains from a single sample sequenced in a study of identical twins. TCRdb ran MiXCR on the 5' RACE reads and lists one entry per CDR3 protein. The repertoire holds about 720,000 distinct CDR3 sequences, with roughly 8% as singletons. This same sample was also taken into another study, of yellow fever vaccine responses in identical twins.

Source material: PBMCs. Receptors originate from a woman between 18 and 29 years old in good health.

This clonotype was seen a few times. The chain combines TRBV12-3 or TRBV12-4 with TRBJ2-7; the D is unclear. V was trimmed by 7 bases and J by 3 bases, leaving 16 bases between them. The CDR3 runs 14 residues. The CDR3, as DNA: TGTGCCAGCACCCCGGAAGGGCGACACTACGAGCAGTACTTC. The encoded protein is CASTPEGRHYEQYF.

The chain is built from TRBV11-3 and TRBJ2-3, with D possibly being TRBD1 (6 bases). CDR3 length equals 15 residues. Germline V lookup: CDR1 SGHNT, CDR2 YENEEA. Trimming shortened V by 5 bases and J by 2 bases, and 14 bases separated the two germline ends. CDR3 nucleotides: TGTGCCAGCAGCCCGAGACAGGTACCCACAGATACGCAGTATTTT. The encoded protein is CASSPRQVPTDTQYF.

This chain uses TRBV3-1 with TRBJ2-3; 7 nucleotides match TRBD2. The CDR3 has 16 amino acids. From germline, CDR1 is LGHDT and CDR2 YNNKEL (reference sequence). Germline trimming cut 0 bases from V and 3 bases from J; bases unmatched to any gene: 6. In nucleotides, the CDR3 is TGTGCCAGCAGCCAAGAAGCCAGCGGGGCGACAGATACGCAGTATTTT. Protein product: CASSQEASGATDTQYF.